A single sample gave rise to the 25 T cell receptor beta chains below, sequenced in a study of persistence of HIV-infected CD4 T cells. This was the immunoSEQ version 4 assay in survey mode. Measured with immunoSEQ multiplex PCR; TCRdb has only the in-frame clones, and not every one. Of 48,000 or so clones listed, more than 70% are singletons. These receptors are not linked to any known antigen. Cells were stimulated with CMV-infected fibroblast lysates at 10 ug/mL. Sorted nonresponding memory CD4+ T cells were CD40L-negative, CD69-negative, CD45RO-high. The starting material was CD4+ T cells sorted from PBMCs after approximately 19-hour stimulation, obtained from a patient who received antiretroviral therapy. The receptors here all came from an adult man with HIV who was CMV-seropositive.

This chain uses TRBV5-1 with TRBJ2-3, with D perhaps TRBD1 (5 bases). The CDR3 covers 14 residues. In germline, CDR1 is SGHRS, CDR2 YFSETQ. Trimming shortened V by 3 bases and J by 5 bases, and 13 bases separated the two germline ends. The CDR3 DNA is TGCGCCAGCAGCTGGAGACATGGACAAGATACGCAGTATTTT. This encodes CASSWRHGQDTQYF.

V usage is TRBV6-2 or TRBV6-3 and J usage is TRBJ2-1, with unresolved D. This CDR3 contains 11 residues. Trimming cost V 5 bases and J 5 bases, with 4 bases left between them. Germline V CDR1 and CDR2: MNHEY, SVGEGT. This chain's CDR3 is CASSHHNEQFF. The CDR3 DNA reads TGTGCCAGCAGTCATCACAATGAGCAGTTCTTC.

V is TRBV2 and J is TRBJ2-2; D unclear. Trimming took 6 bases from V and 6 from J, leaving 14 bases between them. The CDR3 sequence is 14 residues long. Looked up from germline, CDR1 is SNHLY and CDR2 is FYNNEI. The CDR3, as DNA: TGTGCCAGCAGCCCTCTCCGCCAGGCCGGGGAGCTGTTTTTT. As protein: CASSPLRQAGELFF.

J is TRBJ1-1 and V is TRBV19; D not resolved. Trimming cost V 5 bases and J 1 base, with 11 bases left between them. The CDR3 has 14 amino acids. CDR1 and CDR2 (germline): LNHDA, SQIVND (reference sequence). CDR3 protein: CASSVSSGNTEAFF. DNA for the CDR3: TGTGCCAGTAGTGTCTCTTCAGGGAACACTGAAGCTTTCTTT.

The chain recombines TRBV4-1 with TRBJ2-3, with a possible D match to TRBD1 (6 bases). Trimming cost V 5 bases and J 3 bases, with 15 bases left between them. The V gene's germline CDR1 is MGHRA and CDR2 YSYEKL. The CDR3 consists of 15 residues. The CDR3 loop reads CASSITGYITDTQYF. For the CDR3, the DNA is TGCGCCAGCAGCATCACAGGGTATATTACAGATACGCAGTATTTT.

DNA of the CDR3: TGTGCCAGCAACAAAAGGGGGGGGGCGACCCTCCAAGAGACCCAGTACTTC. Its translation: CASNKRGGATLQETQYF. V is TRBV3-1 (or the pseudogene TRBV3-2) and J is TRBJ2-5; D might be TRBD2 (7 bases). The ends were cut back, 7 bases at V and 1 base at J, with 22 bases in the middle. Germline CDR1 and CDR2: LGHDT and YNNKEL (reference sequence). The CDR3 consists of 17 residues.

The chain has TRBV18 and TRBJ1-1; 7 nucleotides agree with TRBD1. The CDR3 runs 14 residues. Losses at the gene ends were 3 bases for V and 6 bases for J; bases not matched to a gene: 7. Germline-derived CDR1 and CDR2 are KGHSH and LQKENI. CDR3 in amino acids: CASSPPGGGAEAFF. The DNA of the CDR3 is TGTGCCAGCTCACCCCCAGGGGGTGGCGCTGAAGCTTTCTTT.

This clone was detected only a few times. The gene calls are TRBV6-5 and TRBJ1-2; possibly TRBD1 for D (6 bases). V lost 11 bases and J 2 bases, leaving 15 bases between the germline ends. The CDR3 consists of 13 residues. CDR1 and CDR2 from the germline V gene are MNHEY and SVGAGI. CDR3 protein: CAAQQGGNYGYTF. Written as DNA, the CDR3 is TGTGCCGCTCAACAGGGTGGCAACTATGGCTACACCTTC.

The gene calls are TRBV9 and TRBJ2-3; 7 bases match TRBD2. V trimming: 0 bases; J trimming: 9 bases; junction bases outside the gene matches: 10. The length of the CDR3 is 15 residues. Per the germline V gene, CDR1 is SGDLS and CDR2 is YYNGEE. The CDR3 coding sequence is TGTGCCAGCAGCGTAGATAGCGGGTCCGGAAGGACGCAGTATTTT. It is translated as CASSVDSGSGRTQYF.

CDR3 sequence: CASSLSLFIQPQHF. The CDR3 bases are TGTGCCAGCAGTTTATCCCTATTTATTCAGCCCCAGCATTTT. This chain joins TRBV27 and TRBJ1-5; no firm D call. Germline V lookup: CDR1 MNHEY, CDR2 SMNVEV (reference sequence). This CDR3 contains 14 residues. Deletions cut 0 bases from V and 6 bases from J, with 9 bases between.

The chain combines TRBV27 with TRBJ1-1; D is ambiguous. Trimming left V 7 bases short and J 0 bases short, with 18 bases between. Germline values: CDR1 MNHEY, CDR2 SMNVEV (reference sequence). The CDR3 runs 16 residues. CDR3 nucleotide sequence: TGTGCCAGCAAGGCGGGCCTCAATCGGATGAACACTGAAGCTTTCTTT. Translated: CASKAGLNRMNTEAFF.

This clone was observed once. This chain links TRBV6-2 or TRBV6-3 with TRBJ2-3; D tentatively fits TRBD1 or TRBD2 (5 bases each). With 2 bases removed from V and 0 bases from J, the gap between germline ends came to 9 bases. The CDR3 runs to 15 residues. Germline CDR1 reads MNHEY; CDR2 reads SVGEGT. This chain's CDR3 is CASSYPGPSTDTQYF. For the CDR3, the DNA is TGTGCCAGCAGTTACCCGGGACCCAGCACAGATACGCAGTATTTT.

This chain links TRBV5-5 with TRBJ2-1; tentative D call: TRBD2 (5 bases). Germline CDR1 and CDR2: SGHKS and YYEKEE (reference sequence). The V and J ends lost 4 bases and 6 bases respectively, with 11 bases between them. This CDR3 contains 13 residues. The CDR3: CASSPLLGNEQFF. The DNA for the CDR3 is TGTGCCAGCAGCCCGTTACTAGGCAATGAGCAGTTCTTC.

This sequence joins TRBV6-6 and TRBJ1-2, with 7 bases that match TRBD1. This CDR3 spans 13 amino acids. V shed 4 bases, J shed 7 bases, and the junction held 6 bases outside the gene matches. In germline, CDR1 is MNHNY, CDR2 SVGAGI (reference sequence). The CDR3 DNA reads TGTGCCAGCAGTTCCACGGGACAGCTTGGCTACACCTTC. Its translation: CASSSTGQLGYTF.

The DNA of the CDR3 is TGCGCCAGCAGCTTGGAGGCAGACTATGGCTACACCTTC. Encoded protein: CASSLEADYGYTF. This chain connects TRBV5-1 to TRBJ1-2; D not resolved. The V gene's germline CDR1 is SGHRS and CDR2 YFSETQ. The CDR3 contains 13 residues. V was pared by 0 bases and J by 3 bases, with 6 bases between.

The V gene is TRBV4-1, the J gene TRBJ1-2; D is unclear. Germline assignment: CDR1 MGHRA and CDR2 YSYEKL. V was clipped by 4 bases and J by 5 bases, with 26 bases between them. CDR3 length: 18 residues. The CDR3 DNA reads as TGCGCCAGCAGCCCCTCCTCCTTTAGTCCCGGTGATCCGTATGGCTACACCTTC. It encodes CASSPSSFSPGDPYGYTF.

The chain uses TRBV27 and TRBJ2-7; D remains ambiguous. CDR1 and CDR2 (germline): MNHEY, SMNVEV (reference sequence). There are 13 residues in the CDR3. Trimming stripped 8 bases from V and 3 bases from J, with 14 bases between. DNA of the CDR3: TGTGCCAGCGCCCTCTTCCGGCGCTACGAGCAGTACTTC. The encoded protein is CASALFRRYEQYF.

In DNA, the CDR3 is TGTGCCAGCAGCCGTTCCGACAGGCACCTGGAGCAGTACTTC. It codes for CASSRSDRHLEQYF. The V and J genes are TRBV6-2 or TRBV6-3 and TRBJ2-7; TRBD1 might be the D (6 bases). This CDR3 has 14 amino acids. Germline CDR1 and CDR2: MNHEY and SVGEGT. V shed 6 bases and J shed 7 bases, with 19 bases lying between them.

The chain carries TRBV19 and TRBJ1-5, with no clear D. CDR1 LNHDA and CDR2 SQIVND come from the germline V gene (reference sequence). This CDR3 is built from 13 residues. V was clipped by 9 bases and J by 6 bases, with 15 bases between them. CDR3 in DNA: TGTGCCAGCAATAACCTAGACCTTCAGCCCCAGCATTTT. It encodes CASNNLDLQPQHF.

V gene TRBV3-1 (or the pseudogene TRBV3-2) combines with J gene TRBJ2-7, with D perhaps matching TRBD1 (6 bases). CDR1 is LGHDT, CDR2 YNNKEL, per germline (reference sequence). The CDR3 contains 12 residues. Trimming cost V 4 bases and J 4 bases, with 8 bases left between them. The CDR3 DNA reads TGTGCCAGCAGCCCAGGACAGTACGAGCAGTACTTC. Its protein is CASSPGQYEQYF.

The V call is TRBV30, the J call TRBJ1-6; 7 nucleotides align to TRBD1. This CDR3 is 17 amino acids long. V lost 7 bases and J lost 2; bases outside the gene matches: 14. Germline V gene data show CDR1 as GTSNPN and CDR2 as SVGIG (reference sequence). CDR3 coding DNA: TGTGCCTATACCCCCGACAGGGTTCGAACCTATAATTCACCCCTCCACTTT. Protein product: CAYTPDRVRTYNSPLHF.

V and J are TRBV24-1 and TRBJ2-2; possible D gene TRBD1, 5 bases. The CDR3 runs 15 residues. Germline CDR1 reads KGHDR; CDR2 reads SFDVKD. The V gene lost 4 bases and the J gene lost 1 base, with 9 bases spanning the gap. The CDR3 here is CATSDPTGNTGELFF. CDR3 coding DNA: TGTGCCACCAGTGACCCTACAGGGAACACCGGGGAGCTGTTTTTT.

This clone appeared a few times. This sequence joins TRBV5-1 and TRBJ1-3; D gene ambiguous. Germline-derived CDR1 and CDR2 are SGHRS and YFSETQ. This CDR3 contains 15 residues. V was trimmed by 0 bases and J by 4 bases, leaving 11 bases between them. Here the CDR3 DNA reads TGCGCCAGCAGCTTGGATACCTTAAGCGGAAACACCATATATTTT. Its translation: CASSLDTLSGNTIYF.

This clone came up once. This sequence joins TRBV6-6 and TRBJ2-3; 9 positions agree with TRBD1. Germline V CDR1 and CDR2: MNHNY, SVGAGI (reference sequence). The V and J ends lost 5 bases and 0 bases, in that order; junction bases with no gene match: 3. The CDR3 runs to 15 residues. CDR3 nucleotides: TGTGCCAGCAGTAGGGGACAGGGAAGCACAGATACGCAGTATTTT. Translating it yields CASSRGQGSTDTQYF.

The rearrangement links TRBV24-1 to TRBJ2-3; D assignment may be TRBD1 or TRBD2 (5 bases each). Trimming removed 9 bases at V and 0 bases at J, with 9 bases between. CDR3 length equals 13 residues. The germline gives CDR1 KGHDR, CDR2 SFDVKD. CDR3 protein: CATGGVSTDTQYF. CDR3 DNA: TGTGCCACCGGGGGAGTTAGCACAGATACGCAGTATTTT.